This is a list of T cell receptor beta chains from one sample in a study of cytomegalovirus exposure and HLA in healthy donors. Clones were sequenced by immunoSEQ multiplex PCR, and TCRdb holds only the in-frame ones, with some missing. The repertoire has about 160,000 clones, roughly 80% of them found once; the top ten carry approximately 4.5%. The sequenced sample consisted of PBMCs. The source is a man aged 40-55 years in good health and CMV-seronegative. Both conserved end residues are part of each CDR3. Each record gives: J gene, clone size, V gene, D gene, CDR3 length, CDR3 DNA, CDR3 protein. D genes are given only for firm matches. Clone size is stated in some rows and not others, as once, few, many or a class when expanded.

J gene: TRBJ1-2; clone size: NA; V gene: TRBV7-9; D gene: NA; CDR3 length: 11; CDR3 DNA: TGTGCCAGTGCCAGGGATTATGGCTACACCTTC; CDR3 protein: CASARDYGYTF
J gene: TRBJ1-4; clone size: NA; V gene: TRBV10-3; D gene: NA; CDR3 length: 14; CDR3 DNA: TGTGCCATCAGTCCCGGCGCGGATCGGGAAAAACTGTTTTTT; CDR3 protein: CAISPGADREKLFF
J gene: TRBJ1-3; clone size: once; V gene: TRBV6-1; D gene: NA; CDR3 length: 16; CDR3 DNA: TGTGCCAGCAGTGTTATCTCCAGTCACTCTGGAAACACCATATATTTT; CDR3 protein: CASSVISSHSGNTIYF
J gene: TRBJ2-3; clone size: few; V gene: TRBV5-6; D gene: TRBD1; CDR3 length: 16; CDR3 DNA: TGTGCCAGCAGCCCGGACCCGGGACAGGGGAGGAATACGCAGTATTTT; CDR3 protein: CASSPDPGQGRNTQYF
J gene: TRBJ1-2; clone size: NA; V gene: TRBV9; D gene: NA; CDR3 length: 13; CDR3 DNA: TGTGCCAGCAGCCGAGACGAGGGAGTGGGCTACACCTTC; CDR3 protein: CASSRDEGVGYTF
J gene: TRBJ1-2; clone size: NA; V gene: TRBV6-5; D gene: TRBD1; CDR3 length: 15; CDR3 DNA: TGTGCCAGCAGTCAAACGGGACAGGGGTCCTATGGCTACACCTTC; CDR3 protein: CASSQTGQGSYGYTF
J gene: TRBJ2-2; clone size: few; V gene: TRBV5-4; D gene: NA; CDR3 length: 14; CDR3 DNA: TGTGCCAGCAGCTTTACAGGGACCACCGGGGAGCTGTTTTTT; CDR3 protein: CASSFTGTTGELFF
J gene: TRBJ1-2; clone size: few; V gene: TRBV18; D gene: NA; CDR3 length: 13; CDR3 DNA: TGTGCCAGCTCTCCCGACGGGAGCTATGGCTACACCTTC; CDR3 protein: CASSPDGSYGYTF
J gene: TRBJ1-2; clone size: NA; V gene: TRBV30; D gene: NA; CDR3 length: 13; CDR3 DNA: TGTGCCTGGGTTGCCGGGGATTACTATGGCTACACCTTC; CDR3 protein: CAWVAGDYYGYTF
J gene: TRBJ2-3; clone size: NA; V gene: TRBV7-9; D gene: TRBD2; CDR3 length: 12; CDR3 DNA: TGTGCCAGCAGCCAGACTAGCGGTACGCAGTATTTT; CDR3 protein: CASSQTSGTQYF
J gene: TRBJ2-2; clone size: NA; V gene: TRBV9; D gene: NA; CDR3 length: 15; CDR3 DNA: TGTGCCAGCAGCCCGAGGGCGAGCGAAGGCGGGGAGCTGTTTTTT; CDR3 protein: CASSPRASEGGELFF
J gene: TRBJ1-2; clone size: NA; V gene: TRBV12-5; D gene: NA; CDR3 length: 11; CDR3 DNA: TGTGCTAGTGGTTCCCTGGACATCTACACCTTC; CDR3 protein: CASGSLDIYTF
J gene: TRBJ1-4; clone size: NA; V gene: TRBV7-9; D gene: NA; CDR3 length: 14; CDR3 DNA: TGTGCCAGCAGCCCACAGGGCCGGGGTGAAAAACTGTTTTTT; CDR3 protein: CASSPQGRGEKLFF
J gene: TRBJ1-5; clone size: NA; V gene: TRBV9; D gene: NA; CDR3 length: 14; CDR3 DNA: TGTGCCAGCAGCCCAGAGGCGGGGAGTCAGCCCCAGCATTTT; CDR3 protein: CASSPEAGSQPQHF